These 23 T cell receptor beta chains were all obtained from the same sample, sequenced in a study of brain metastases from non-small cell lung cancer. The table came from immunoSEQ multiplex PCR; TCRdb's copy has only in-frame clones and leaves some out. The repertoire holds about 880 clones, with 80% as singletons. The sample consisted of tissue from a brain metastasis. The receptors here all came from a donor aged 40 or over with non-small cell lung cancer.

The chain employs TRBV5-6 and TRBJ2-3, with a weak D call TRBD2 (5 bases). CDR3 size: 13 residues. Germline-derived CDR1 and CDR2 are SGHDT and YYEEEE. Trimming stripped 5 bases from V and 6 bases from J, with 13 bases between. The CDR3 bases are TGTGCCAGCAGTTCGGGGTCGACTGATACGCAGTATTTT. Protein product: CASSSGSTDTQYF. The full variable domain, in which reference TRBV5-6 and TRBJ2-3 provide the parts outside the CDR3, is DAGVTQSPTHLIKTRGQQVTLRCSPKSGHDTVSWYQQALGQGPQFIFQYYEEEERQRGNFPDRFSGHQFPNYSSELNVNALLLGDSALYLCASSSGSTDTQYFGPGTRLTVL.

This chain joins TRBV11-3 and TRBJ2-3; 8 bases match TRBD1. The V gene's germline CDR1 is SGHNT and CDR2 YENEEA. V lost 1 base to trimming and J lost 2 bases; unmatched junction nucleotides: 2. There are 15 residues in the CDR3. The CDR3 DNA is TGTGCCAGCAGCTTAGGGACAGGGTTCACAGATACGCAGTATTTT. Its protein product is CASSLGTGFTDTQYF.

In its sample, this clone is large. V gene TRBV2 combines with J gene TRBJ1-4, with TRBD1 as a possible D gene (5 bases). V gave up 5 bases and J gave up 0 bases, with 10 bases separating them. Germline loops: CDR1 SNHLY, CDR2 FYNNEI. The CDR3 contains 15 residues. The CDR3 spells CASSPRDATNEKLFF. CDR3 nucleotides: TGTGCCAGCAGTCCACGGGACGCAACTAATGAAAAACTGTTTTTT. Full variable domain (rest looked up from reference TRBV2 and TRBJ1-4): EPEVTQTPSHQVTQMGQEVILRCVPISNHLYFYWYRQILGQKVEFLVSFYNNEISEKSEIFDDQFSVERPDGSNFTLKIRSTKLEDSAMYFCASSPRDATNEKLFFGSGTQLSVL.

V gene TRBV6-6 combines with J gene TRBJ2-5; D uncertain. The CDR3 runs to 12 residues. The germline gives CDR1 MNHNY, CDR2 SVGAGI (reference sequence). V lost 0 bases and J 2 bases, leaving 1 base between the germline ends. The CDR3 loop is CASSYSQETQYF. The CDR3 DNA follows: TGTGCCAGCAGTTACTCGCAAGAGACCCAGTACTTC.

This clone was picked up a small number of times. The gene calls are TRBV30 and TRBJ2-1; D unclear. The V end was cut by 5 bases, the J end by 8 bases, with 19 bases between. Germline V gives CDR1 GTSNPN, CDR2 SVGIG (reference sequence). CDR3 length: 14 amino acids. The CDR3 reads CAWRSKDWKDEQFF. The CDR3 DNA sequence: TGTGCCTGGCGTTCTAAGGATTGGAAAGATGAGCAGTTCTTC.

This clone was seen only once. This chain uses TRBV24-1 with TRBJ2-6; TRBD1 matches 9 bases. CDR1 and CDR2 (germline): KGHDR, SFDVKD. V shed 4 bases, J shed 0 bases, and the junction held 15 bases outside the gene matches. The CDR3 is 21 residues long. The CDR3 DNA is TGTGCCACCAGTGAACAACCCGGGACAGGGAAAAGGCTCTCTGGGGCCAACGTCCTGACTTTC. It encodes CATSEQPGTGKRLSGANVLTF.

The J gene is TRBJ2-5, the V gene TRBV11-3, with 7 nucleotides matching TRBD1. CDR3 length equals 15 residues. Losses at the gene ends were 3 bases for V and 0 bases for J; bases not matched to a gene: 4. The germline V gene encodes CDR1 SGHNT and CDR2 YENEEA. This chain's CDR3 is CASSLGTADQETQYF. The CDR3 region has the DNA TGTGCCAGCAGCTTGGGGACAGCAGACCAAGAGACCCAGTACTTC.

The chain carries TRBV4-1 and TRBJ2-7, with unresolved D. The length of the CDR3 is 13 residues. Trimming stripped 1 base from V and 3 bases from J, with 7 bases between. Germline V gene sequence: CDR1 MGHRA, CDR2 YSYEKL. CDR3 protein: CASSQGRNYEQYF. DNA of the CDR3: TGCGCCAGCAGCCAAGGGCGAAACTACGAGCAGTACTTC.

The rearrangement uses TRBV6-5 and TRBJ2-5, with D possibly matching TRBD1 (5 bases). The J call may be faulty, since TRBJ2-7 better matches the DNA end. Looked up from germline, CDR1 is MNHEY and CDR2 is SVGAGI. This CDR3 has 14 amino acids. CDR3 sequence: CASSYSRVPYEQYF. The CDR3 coding sequence is TGTGCCAGCAGTTACTCCAGGGTCCCCTACGAGCAGTACTTC.

J is TRBJ1-2 and V is TRBV5-5; TRBD1 aligns across 8 bases. V lost 4 bases to trimming and J lost 4 bases; unmatched junction nucleotides: 6. The CDR3 contains 14 residues. CDR1 SGHKS and CDR2 YYEKEE come from the germline V gene (reference sequence). The CDR3 nucleotides are TGTGCCAGCAGCCCGGGGACAGGCCTCTATGGCTACACCTTC. Amino acids: CASSPGTGLYGYTF.

The gene calls are TRBV7-9 and TRBJ1-3; no clear D. Germline-derived CDR1 and CDR2 are SEHNR and FQNEAQ (reference sequence). CDR3 size: 15 residues. The ends were cut back, 3 bases at V and 4 bases at J, with 13 bases in the middle. The CDR3 protein is CASSFSGLEGNTIYF. CDR3 nucleotides: TGTGCCAGCAGCTTCTCAGGCCTGGAAGGAAACACCATATATTTT.

CDR3 residues: CASSRGGQGWNEQFF. The CDR3 coding sequence is TGTGCCAGCAGCCGTGGAGGTCAGGGATGGAATGAGCAGTTCTTC. The V call is TRBV5-8, the J call TRBJ2-1; D may correspond to TRBD1 or TRBD2 (5 bases each). V lost 4 bases and J 7 bases, leaving 18 bases between the germline ends. The CDR3 extends over 15 amino acids. Germline lookup yields CDR1 SGHTS and CDR2 YDEGEE.

For this clone: A much larger clone is a single base away; this may be a read error. The rearrangement uses TRBV5-6 and TRBJ2-2, with D unclear. This CDR3 comprises 12 residues. The germline V gene has CDR1 SGHDT and CDR2 YYEEEE. CDR3 residues: CTSSLEKGELFF. The CDR3 coding sequence is TGTACCAGCAGCTTGGAGAAAGGGGAGCTGTTTTTT.

This clone was found a few times. The J gene is TRBJ2-5, the V gene TRBV6-1, with 9 bases that match TRBD2. The germline V gene has CDR1 MNHNS and CDR2 SASEGT. The CDR3 length is 19 residues. The junction had 21 bases not matched to a gene; V was cut back by 6 bases and J by 4 bases. The CDR3 loop reads CASSERGAGGPIFPETQYF. In DNA form, the CDR3 reads TGTGCCAGCAGCGAACGGGGTGCGGGGGGGCCAATCTTCCCAGAGACCCAGTACTTC.

CDR3 DNA: TGTGCCAGCATCCTAGACGGTAGCACTGAAGCTTTCTTT. Its translation is CASILDGSTEAFF. The rearrangement uses TRBV7-9 and TRBJ1-1; D ambiguous. Germline CDR1 and CDR2: SEHNR and FQNEAQ (reference sequence). V was pared by 7 bases and J by 4 bases, with 13 bases between. This CDR3 contains 13 residues.

The J gene is TRBJ2-7, the V gene TRBV2; TRBD1 is a possible D gene (6 bases). The CDR3 contains 13 residues. The germline V and J ends were trimmed by 5 bases and 2 bases, with 10 bases remaining between them. Germline values: CDR1 SNHLY, CDR2 FYNNEI. The DNA for the CDR3 is TGTGCCAGCAGTAAGGACAGCCCCTACGAGCAGTACTTC. Its protein is CASSKDSPYEQYF.

This clone was seen a handful of times. The gene calls are TRBV20-1 and TRBJ1-6; the D is unclear. The length of the CDR3 is 12 residues. Per germline, CDR1 DFQATT and CDR2 SNEGSKA (reference sequence). The V and J ends lost 3 bases and 14 bases respectively, with 14 bases between them. CDR3 bases: TGCAGTGCTAGTGAGGGTGGTAGGGCCCTCCACTTT. Translated: CSASEGGRALHF.

The genes are TRBV7-8 and TRBJ2-1; D not resolved. The germline gives CDR1 SGHVS, CDR2 FQNEAQ. V lost 2 bases and J lost 6, with 14 bases in between. The CDR3 is made up of 15 amino acids. CDR3 amino acids: CASSLILGPTNEQFF. The CDR3 coding sequence is TGTGCCAGCAGCTTAATTCTCGGACCTACCAATGAGCAGTTCTTC.

The chain combines TRBV5-6 with TRBJ1-2, with D perhaps matching TRBD1 (5 bases). Trimming stripped 1 base from V and 3 bases from J, with 10 bases between. Germline V gene sequence: CDR1 SGHDT, CDR2 YYEEEE. The CDR3 sequence is 14 residues long. CDR3 coding DNA: TGTGCCAGCAGCTTGTGGGGGGATCACTATGGCTACACCTTC. This gives the protein CASSLWGDHYGYTF. Full variable domain (rest looked up from reference TRBV5-6 and TRBJ1-2): DAGVTQSPTHLIKTRGQQVTLRCSPKSGHDTVSWYQQALGQGPQFIFQYYEEEERQRGNFPDRFSGHQFPNYSSELNVNALLLGDSALYLCASSLWGDHYGYTFGSGTRLTVV.

The table lists this clone with a count of one. V usage is TRBV7-2 and J usage is TRBJ2-6; 8 bases are a match to TRBD2. Germline V gives CDR1 SGHTA, CDR2 FQGNSA. The V and J ends lost 4 bases and 1 base, in that order; junction bases with no gene match: 6. The length of the CDR3 is 17 residues. The CDR3: CASSSGLARSGANVLTF. Here the CDR3 DNA reads TGTGCCAGCAGCTCAGGACTAGCTAGGTCTGGGGCCAACGTCCTGACTTTC.

The CDR3: CASRTRGTGRLNTEAFF. CDR3 bases: TGCGCCAGCAGGACCCGCGGGACAGGTAGACTCAACACTGAAGCTTTCTTT. The chain employs TRBV4-3 and TRBJ1-1; 8 nucleotides align to TRBD1. The CDR3 runs 17 residues. The ends lost 6 bases at V and 2 bases at J; junction bases unmatched: 14. CDR1 LGHNA and CDR2 YSLEER come from the germline V gene.

The gene calls are TRBV7-3 and TRBJ1-6; 7 bases are shared with TRBD1. The CDR3 has 14 residues. V lost 4 bases and J lost 4; bases outside the gene matches: 1. From germline, CDR1 is SGHTA and CDR2 FQGTGA. The CDR3 DNA reads TGTGCCAGCAGCTCACAGGGGTATAATTCACCCCTCCACTTT. The encoded protein is CASSSQGYNSPLHF. Drawing the rest from reference TRBV7-3 and TRBJ1-6, the complete variable domain is GAGVSQTPSNKVTEKGKYVELRCDPISGHTALYWYRQSLGQGPEFLIYFQGTGAADDSGLPNDRFFAVRPEGSVSTLKIQRTERGDSAVYLCASSSQGYNSPLHFGNGTRLTVT.

V gene TRBV27 combines with J gene TRBJ2-7; D unclear. The CDR3 is 13 amino acids. Per germline, CDR1 MNHEY and CDR2 SMNVEV (reference sequence). Trimming removed 5 bases at V and 1 base at J, with 9 bases between. Here the CDR3 reads CASSLGRSYEQYF. The DNA of the CDR3 is TGTGCCAGCAGTCTCGGACGGTCCTACGAGCAGTACTTC.